The rows below give T cell receptor beta chains drawn from one sample of a study of blood T cell repertoires in COVID-19. Clones were sequenced by immunoSEQ multiplex PCR, and TCRdb holds only the in-frame ones, with some missing. Of 65,000 to 90,000 clones listed, around 91% are singletons. Sequencing was done on a sample of peripheral blood. The receptors were sampled from a human donor in a cohort sampled during active COVID-19. Each CDR3 is given with its conserved first and last residue. The order of the fields is V gene, J gene, clone size, D gene, CDR3 DNA, CDR3 protein. The D gene is left open where the match is weak. The size of a clone is reported for some rows only, either as once, few or many, or as a class for expanded clones.

V gene: TRBV5-1
J gene: TRBJ2-1
clone size: .
D gene: .
CDR3 DNA: TGCGCCAGCAGCTTGGCGCTAGCTTCCTACAATGAGCAGTTCTTC
CDR3 protein: CASSLALASYNEQFF

V gene: TRBV3-1/TRBV3-2
J gene: TRBJ1-3
clone size: .
D gene: .
CDR3 DNA: TGTGCCAGCAGCCAAGAATGGAGGGACACCATATATTTT
CDR3 protein: CASSQEWRDTIYF

V gene: TRBV18
J gene: TRBJ2-1
clone size: few
D gene: .
CDR3 DNA: TGTGCCAGCTCTGAATATCAGGACAATGAGCAGTTCTTC
CDR3 protein: CASSEYQDNEQFF

V gene: TRBV6-5
J gene: TRBJ2-1
clone size: .
D gene: TRBD1
CDR3 DNA: TGTGCCGGTTCCGAGCAGACAGGGGTCAATGAGCAGTTCTTC
CDR3 protein: CAGSEQTGVNEQFF

V gene: TRBV5-1
J gene: TRBJ1-1
clone size: .
D gene: TRBD1
CDR3 DNA: TGCGCCAGCAGATCCGACAGGGTCGAAGCTTTCTTT
CDR3 protein: CASRSDRVEAFF

V gene: TRBV19
J gene: TRBJ2-2
clone size: .
D gene: .
CDR3 DNA: TGTGCCAGTAGTTTCGCTAGCGCACCTAACACCGGGGAGCTGTTTTTT
CDR3 protein: CASSFASAPNTGELFF

V gene: TRBV19
J gene: TRBJ1-2
clone size: .
D gene: TRBD1
CDR3 DNA: TGTGCCAGTAACGAGGGACAGAGTAACTATGGCTACACCTTC
CDR3 protein: CASNEGQSNYGYTF

V gene: TRBV19
J gene: TRBJ2-7
clone size: once
D gene: .
CDR3 DNA: TGTGCCAGTAGTAGGGCGGGACGGAGTGGTTACGAGCAGTACTTC
CDR3 protein: CASSRAGRSGYEQYF

V gene: TRBV19
J gene: TRBJ2-4
clone size: .
D gene: TRBD2
CDR3 DNA: TGTGCCAGTACCCCCCCCGGGGGGACCAAAAACATTCAGTACTTC
CDR3 protein: CASTPPGGTKNIQYF

V gene: TRBV12-5
J gene: TRBJ1-1
clone size: .
D gene: .
CDR3 DNA: TGTGCTAGTGGCCTCTTCAGGGGTGAAGCTTTCTTT
CDR3 protein: CASGLFRGEAFF

V gene: TRBV28
J gene: TRBJ1-5
clone size: .
D gene: .
CDR3 DNA: TGTGCCAGCAGTTCGGGGGGATATAGCAATCAGCCCCAGCATTTT
CDR3 protein: CASSSGGYSNQPQHF

V gene: TRBV30
J gene: TRBJ2-7
clone size: few
D gene: .
CDR3 DNA: TGTGCCTGGAGTGTAAGCCGGGGCTACGAGCAGTACTTC
CDR3 protein: CAWSVSRGYEQYF

V gene: TRBV6-4
J gene: TRBJ2-1
clone size: .
D gene: TRBD2
CDR3 DNA: TGTGCCAGCAGTGCCCGGGGGGGGGCTAACAATGAGCAGTTCTTC
CDR3 protein: CASSARGGANNEQFF

V gene: TRBV4-1
J gene: TRBJ2-2
clone size: .
D gene: .
CDR3 DNA: TGCGCCAGCAGCCAAGATTCGAGCACAGGGACCACCGGGGAGCTGTTTTTT
CDR3 protein: CASSQDSSTGTTGELFF

V gene: TRBV7-2
J gene: TRBJ2-2
clone size: .
D gene: TRBD1
CDR3 DNA: TGTGCCAGCAGCTTAGTGGGACAGGGAAGGGGCGGGGAGCTGTTTTTT
CDR3 protein: CASSLVGQGRGGELFF

V gene: TRBV5-4
J gene: TRBJ1-3
clone size: .
D gene: .
CDR3 DNA: TGTGCCAGCAGCTCGCCCGGGACAAACCCTGGAAACACCATATATTTT
CDR3 protein: CASSSPGTNPGNTIYF

V gene: TRBV5-1
J gene: TRBJ2-5
clone size: .
D gene: TRBD1
CDR3 DNA: TGCGCCAGCAGCTCGAGGACAGGGGGAGTTGAGACCCAGTACTTC
CDR3 protein: CASSSRTGGVETQYF